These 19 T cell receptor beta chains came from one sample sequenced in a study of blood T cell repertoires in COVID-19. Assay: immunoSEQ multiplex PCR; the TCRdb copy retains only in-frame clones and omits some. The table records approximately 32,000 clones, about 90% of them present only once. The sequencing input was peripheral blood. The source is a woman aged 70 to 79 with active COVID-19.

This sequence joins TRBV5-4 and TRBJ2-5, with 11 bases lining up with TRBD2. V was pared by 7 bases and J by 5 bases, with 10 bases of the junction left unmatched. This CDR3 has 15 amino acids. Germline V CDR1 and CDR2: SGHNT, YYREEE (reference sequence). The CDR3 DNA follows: TGTGCCAGCCGTCCGGGTAGCGGGGGGGCGGAGACCCAGTACTTC. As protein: CASRPGSGGAETQYF.

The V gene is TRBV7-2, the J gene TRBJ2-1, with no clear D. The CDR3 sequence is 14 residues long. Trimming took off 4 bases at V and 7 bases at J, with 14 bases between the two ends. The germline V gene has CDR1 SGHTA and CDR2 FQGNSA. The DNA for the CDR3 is TGTGCCAGCAGCTCCCCGATGAAGAGGAATGAGCAGTTCTTC. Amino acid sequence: CASSSPMKRNEQFF.

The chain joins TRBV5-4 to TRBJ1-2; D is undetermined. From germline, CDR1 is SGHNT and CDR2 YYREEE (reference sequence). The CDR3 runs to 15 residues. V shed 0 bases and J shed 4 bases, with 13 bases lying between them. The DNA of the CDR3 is TGTGCCAGCAGCTTGGGAGGGCAGCAAGCCTATGGCTACACCTTC. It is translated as CASSLGGQQAYGYTF. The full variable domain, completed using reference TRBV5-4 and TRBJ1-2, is ETGVTQSPTHLIKTRGQQVTLRCSSQSGHNTVSWYQQALGQGPQFIFQYYREEENGRGNFPPRFSGLQFPNYSSELNVNALELDDSALYLCASSLGGQQAYGYTFGSGTRLTVV.

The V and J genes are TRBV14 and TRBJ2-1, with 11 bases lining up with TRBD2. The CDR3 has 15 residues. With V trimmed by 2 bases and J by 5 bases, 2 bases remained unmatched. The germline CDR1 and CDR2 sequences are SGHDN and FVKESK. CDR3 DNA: TGTGCCAGCAGCCAATTAGCGGGGGGGCACAATGAGCAGTTCTTC. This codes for CASSQLAGGHNEQFF.

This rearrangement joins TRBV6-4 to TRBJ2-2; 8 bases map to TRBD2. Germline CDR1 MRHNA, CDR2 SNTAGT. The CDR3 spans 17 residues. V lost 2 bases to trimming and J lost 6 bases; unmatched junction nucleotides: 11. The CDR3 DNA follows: TGTGCCAGCAGTGACCCCCTCCGGACTAGCTTGGCCGGGGAGCTGTTTTTT. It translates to CASSDPLRTSLAGELFF.

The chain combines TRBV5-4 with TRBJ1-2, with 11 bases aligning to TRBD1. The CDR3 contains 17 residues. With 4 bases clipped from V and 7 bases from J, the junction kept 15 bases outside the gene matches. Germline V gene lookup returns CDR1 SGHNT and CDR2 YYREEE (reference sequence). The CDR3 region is CASSHGGDGQGARGYTF. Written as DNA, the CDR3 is TGTGCCAGCAGCCATGGGGGAGATGGACAGGGGGCGCGTGGCTACACCTTC.

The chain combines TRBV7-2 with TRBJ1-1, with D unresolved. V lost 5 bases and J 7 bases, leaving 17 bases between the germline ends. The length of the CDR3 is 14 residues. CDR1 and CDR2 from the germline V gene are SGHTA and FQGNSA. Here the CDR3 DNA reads TGTGCCAGCAGCGGCCGGTTCGGGAACTTTGAAGCTTTCTTT. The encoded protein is CASSGRFGNFEAFF.

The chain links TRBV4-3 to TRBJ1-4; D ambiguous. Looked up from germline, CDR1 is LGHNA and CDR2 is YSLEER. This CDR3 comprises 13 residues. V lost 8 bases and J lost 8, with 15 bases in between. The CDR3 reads CASAQRAGEKLFF. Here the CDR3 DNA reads TGCGCCAGCGCTCAGCGGGCGGGGGAAAAACTGTTTTTT.

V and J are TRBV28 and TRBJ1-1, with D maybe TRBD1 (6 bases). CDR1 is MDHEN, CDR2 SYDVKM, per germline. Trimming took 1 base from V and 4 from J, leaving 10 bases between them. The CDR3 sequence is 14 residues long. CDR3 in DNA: TGTGCCAGCAGTTTATCCCAGGGGATCACTGAAGCTTTCTTT. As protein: CASSLSQGITEAFF.

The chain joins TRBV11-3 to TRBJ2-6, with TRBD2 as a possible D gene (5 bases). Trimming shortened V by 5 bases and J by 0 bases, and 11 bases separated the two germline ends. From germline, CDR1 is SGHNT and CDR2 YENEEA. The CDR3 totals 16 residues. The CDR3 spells CASSRGFGSGANVLTF. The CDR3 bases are TGTGCCAGCAGCCGAGGGTTCGGCTCTGGGGCCAACGTCCTGACTTTC.

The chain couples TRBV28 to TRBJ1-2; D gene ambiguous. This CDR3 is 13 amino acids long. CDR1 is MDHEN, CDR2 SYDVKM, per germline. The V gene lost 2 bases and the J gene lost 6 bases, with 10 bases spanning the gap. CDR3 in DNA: TGTGCCAGCAGTTTAGCCACGACAAATGGCTACACCTTC. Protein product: CASSLATTNGYTF.

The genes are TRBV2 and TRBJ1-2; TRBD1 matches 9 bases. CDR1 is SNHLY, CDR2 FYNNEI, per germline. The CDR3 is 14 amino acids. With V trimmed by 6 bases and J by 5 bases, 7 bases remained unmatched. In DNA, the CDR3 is TGTGCCAGCAGCCTCACCGGGACAGGGTATGGCTACACCTTC. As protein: CASSLTGTGYGYTF.

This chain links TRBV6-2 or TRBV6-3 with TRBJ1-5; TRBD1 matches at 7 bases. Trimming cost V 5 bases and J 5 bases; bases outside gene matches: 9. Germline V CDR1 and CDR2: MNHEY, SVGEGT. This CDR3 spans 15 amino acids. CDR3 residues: CASSHWTGSYQPQHF. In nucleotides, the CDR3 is TGTGCCAGCAGTCACTGGACAGGCTCGTATCAGCCCCAGCATTTT.

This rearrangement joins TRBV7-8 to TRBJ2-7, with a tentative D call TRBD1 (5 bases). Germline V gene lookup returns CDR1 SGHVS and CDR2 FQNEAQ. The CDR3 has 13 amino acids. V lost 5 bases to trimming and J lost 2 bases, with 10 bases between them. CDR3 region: CASSTGQTYEQYF. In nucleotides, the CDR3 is TGTGCCAGCAGCACTGGACAAACCTACGAGCAGTACTTC.

Here the CDR3 reads CASSLEGVRGNYGYTF. CDR3 bases: TGTGCCAGCAGCTTAGAGGGGGTACGGGGGAACTATGGCTACACCTTC. The chain has TRBV11-3 and TRBJ1-2; a possible D gene is TRBD1 (5 bases). The germline V gene has CDR1 SGHNT and CDR2 YENEEA. Trimming took 0 bases from V and 2 from J, leaving 13 bases between them. The CDR3 runs to 16 residues.

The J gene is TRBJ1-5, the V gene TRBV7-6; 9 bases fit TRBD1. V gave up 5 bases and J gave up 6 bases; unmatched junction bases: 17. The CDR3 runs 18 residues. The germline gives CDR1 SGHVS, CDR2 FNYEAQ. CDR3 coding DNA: TGTGCCAGCAGCCCCTTACAGGGGGCGAAGGTCAGCGGTCAGCCCCAGCATTTT. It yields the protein CASSPLQGAKVSGQPQHF.

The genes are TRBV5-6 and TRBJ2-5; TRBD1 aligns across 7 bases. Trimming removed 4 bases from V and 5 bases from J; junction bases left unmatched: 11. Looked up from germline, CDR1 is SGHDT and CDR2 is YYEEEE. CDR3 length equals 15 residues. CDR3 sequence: CASSRGHQGEETQYF. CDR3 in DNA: TGTGCCAGCAGCCGGGGACACCAGGGGGAGGAGACCCAGTACTTC.

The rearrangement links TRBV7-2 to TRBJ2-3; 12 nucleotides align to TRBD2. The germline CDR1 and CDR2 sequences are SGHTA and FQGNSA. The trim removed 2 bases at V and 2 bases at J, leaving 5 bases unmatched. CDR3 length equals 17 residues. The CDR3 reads CASSLQTSGGPTDTQYF. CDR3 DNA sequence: TGTGCCAGCAGCTTACAAACTAGCGGGGGGCCCACAGATACGCAGTATTTT. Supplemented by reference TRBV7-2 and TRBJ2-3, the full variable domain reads GAGVSQSPSNKVTEKGKDVELRCDPISGHTALYWYRQSLGQGLEFLIYFQGNSAPDKSGLPSDRFSAERTGGSVSTLTIQRTQQEDSAVYLCASSLQTSGGPTDTQYFGPGTRLTVL.

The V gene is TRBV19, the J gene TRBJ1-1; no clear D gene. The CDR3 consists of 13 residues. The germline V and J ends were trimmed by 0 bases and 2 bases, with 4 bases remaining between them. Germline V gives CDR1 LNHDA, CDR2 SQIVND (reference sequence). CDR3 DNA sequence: TGTGCCAGTAGTATAGAACATAACACTGAAGCTTTCTTT. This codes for CASSIEHNTEAFF.